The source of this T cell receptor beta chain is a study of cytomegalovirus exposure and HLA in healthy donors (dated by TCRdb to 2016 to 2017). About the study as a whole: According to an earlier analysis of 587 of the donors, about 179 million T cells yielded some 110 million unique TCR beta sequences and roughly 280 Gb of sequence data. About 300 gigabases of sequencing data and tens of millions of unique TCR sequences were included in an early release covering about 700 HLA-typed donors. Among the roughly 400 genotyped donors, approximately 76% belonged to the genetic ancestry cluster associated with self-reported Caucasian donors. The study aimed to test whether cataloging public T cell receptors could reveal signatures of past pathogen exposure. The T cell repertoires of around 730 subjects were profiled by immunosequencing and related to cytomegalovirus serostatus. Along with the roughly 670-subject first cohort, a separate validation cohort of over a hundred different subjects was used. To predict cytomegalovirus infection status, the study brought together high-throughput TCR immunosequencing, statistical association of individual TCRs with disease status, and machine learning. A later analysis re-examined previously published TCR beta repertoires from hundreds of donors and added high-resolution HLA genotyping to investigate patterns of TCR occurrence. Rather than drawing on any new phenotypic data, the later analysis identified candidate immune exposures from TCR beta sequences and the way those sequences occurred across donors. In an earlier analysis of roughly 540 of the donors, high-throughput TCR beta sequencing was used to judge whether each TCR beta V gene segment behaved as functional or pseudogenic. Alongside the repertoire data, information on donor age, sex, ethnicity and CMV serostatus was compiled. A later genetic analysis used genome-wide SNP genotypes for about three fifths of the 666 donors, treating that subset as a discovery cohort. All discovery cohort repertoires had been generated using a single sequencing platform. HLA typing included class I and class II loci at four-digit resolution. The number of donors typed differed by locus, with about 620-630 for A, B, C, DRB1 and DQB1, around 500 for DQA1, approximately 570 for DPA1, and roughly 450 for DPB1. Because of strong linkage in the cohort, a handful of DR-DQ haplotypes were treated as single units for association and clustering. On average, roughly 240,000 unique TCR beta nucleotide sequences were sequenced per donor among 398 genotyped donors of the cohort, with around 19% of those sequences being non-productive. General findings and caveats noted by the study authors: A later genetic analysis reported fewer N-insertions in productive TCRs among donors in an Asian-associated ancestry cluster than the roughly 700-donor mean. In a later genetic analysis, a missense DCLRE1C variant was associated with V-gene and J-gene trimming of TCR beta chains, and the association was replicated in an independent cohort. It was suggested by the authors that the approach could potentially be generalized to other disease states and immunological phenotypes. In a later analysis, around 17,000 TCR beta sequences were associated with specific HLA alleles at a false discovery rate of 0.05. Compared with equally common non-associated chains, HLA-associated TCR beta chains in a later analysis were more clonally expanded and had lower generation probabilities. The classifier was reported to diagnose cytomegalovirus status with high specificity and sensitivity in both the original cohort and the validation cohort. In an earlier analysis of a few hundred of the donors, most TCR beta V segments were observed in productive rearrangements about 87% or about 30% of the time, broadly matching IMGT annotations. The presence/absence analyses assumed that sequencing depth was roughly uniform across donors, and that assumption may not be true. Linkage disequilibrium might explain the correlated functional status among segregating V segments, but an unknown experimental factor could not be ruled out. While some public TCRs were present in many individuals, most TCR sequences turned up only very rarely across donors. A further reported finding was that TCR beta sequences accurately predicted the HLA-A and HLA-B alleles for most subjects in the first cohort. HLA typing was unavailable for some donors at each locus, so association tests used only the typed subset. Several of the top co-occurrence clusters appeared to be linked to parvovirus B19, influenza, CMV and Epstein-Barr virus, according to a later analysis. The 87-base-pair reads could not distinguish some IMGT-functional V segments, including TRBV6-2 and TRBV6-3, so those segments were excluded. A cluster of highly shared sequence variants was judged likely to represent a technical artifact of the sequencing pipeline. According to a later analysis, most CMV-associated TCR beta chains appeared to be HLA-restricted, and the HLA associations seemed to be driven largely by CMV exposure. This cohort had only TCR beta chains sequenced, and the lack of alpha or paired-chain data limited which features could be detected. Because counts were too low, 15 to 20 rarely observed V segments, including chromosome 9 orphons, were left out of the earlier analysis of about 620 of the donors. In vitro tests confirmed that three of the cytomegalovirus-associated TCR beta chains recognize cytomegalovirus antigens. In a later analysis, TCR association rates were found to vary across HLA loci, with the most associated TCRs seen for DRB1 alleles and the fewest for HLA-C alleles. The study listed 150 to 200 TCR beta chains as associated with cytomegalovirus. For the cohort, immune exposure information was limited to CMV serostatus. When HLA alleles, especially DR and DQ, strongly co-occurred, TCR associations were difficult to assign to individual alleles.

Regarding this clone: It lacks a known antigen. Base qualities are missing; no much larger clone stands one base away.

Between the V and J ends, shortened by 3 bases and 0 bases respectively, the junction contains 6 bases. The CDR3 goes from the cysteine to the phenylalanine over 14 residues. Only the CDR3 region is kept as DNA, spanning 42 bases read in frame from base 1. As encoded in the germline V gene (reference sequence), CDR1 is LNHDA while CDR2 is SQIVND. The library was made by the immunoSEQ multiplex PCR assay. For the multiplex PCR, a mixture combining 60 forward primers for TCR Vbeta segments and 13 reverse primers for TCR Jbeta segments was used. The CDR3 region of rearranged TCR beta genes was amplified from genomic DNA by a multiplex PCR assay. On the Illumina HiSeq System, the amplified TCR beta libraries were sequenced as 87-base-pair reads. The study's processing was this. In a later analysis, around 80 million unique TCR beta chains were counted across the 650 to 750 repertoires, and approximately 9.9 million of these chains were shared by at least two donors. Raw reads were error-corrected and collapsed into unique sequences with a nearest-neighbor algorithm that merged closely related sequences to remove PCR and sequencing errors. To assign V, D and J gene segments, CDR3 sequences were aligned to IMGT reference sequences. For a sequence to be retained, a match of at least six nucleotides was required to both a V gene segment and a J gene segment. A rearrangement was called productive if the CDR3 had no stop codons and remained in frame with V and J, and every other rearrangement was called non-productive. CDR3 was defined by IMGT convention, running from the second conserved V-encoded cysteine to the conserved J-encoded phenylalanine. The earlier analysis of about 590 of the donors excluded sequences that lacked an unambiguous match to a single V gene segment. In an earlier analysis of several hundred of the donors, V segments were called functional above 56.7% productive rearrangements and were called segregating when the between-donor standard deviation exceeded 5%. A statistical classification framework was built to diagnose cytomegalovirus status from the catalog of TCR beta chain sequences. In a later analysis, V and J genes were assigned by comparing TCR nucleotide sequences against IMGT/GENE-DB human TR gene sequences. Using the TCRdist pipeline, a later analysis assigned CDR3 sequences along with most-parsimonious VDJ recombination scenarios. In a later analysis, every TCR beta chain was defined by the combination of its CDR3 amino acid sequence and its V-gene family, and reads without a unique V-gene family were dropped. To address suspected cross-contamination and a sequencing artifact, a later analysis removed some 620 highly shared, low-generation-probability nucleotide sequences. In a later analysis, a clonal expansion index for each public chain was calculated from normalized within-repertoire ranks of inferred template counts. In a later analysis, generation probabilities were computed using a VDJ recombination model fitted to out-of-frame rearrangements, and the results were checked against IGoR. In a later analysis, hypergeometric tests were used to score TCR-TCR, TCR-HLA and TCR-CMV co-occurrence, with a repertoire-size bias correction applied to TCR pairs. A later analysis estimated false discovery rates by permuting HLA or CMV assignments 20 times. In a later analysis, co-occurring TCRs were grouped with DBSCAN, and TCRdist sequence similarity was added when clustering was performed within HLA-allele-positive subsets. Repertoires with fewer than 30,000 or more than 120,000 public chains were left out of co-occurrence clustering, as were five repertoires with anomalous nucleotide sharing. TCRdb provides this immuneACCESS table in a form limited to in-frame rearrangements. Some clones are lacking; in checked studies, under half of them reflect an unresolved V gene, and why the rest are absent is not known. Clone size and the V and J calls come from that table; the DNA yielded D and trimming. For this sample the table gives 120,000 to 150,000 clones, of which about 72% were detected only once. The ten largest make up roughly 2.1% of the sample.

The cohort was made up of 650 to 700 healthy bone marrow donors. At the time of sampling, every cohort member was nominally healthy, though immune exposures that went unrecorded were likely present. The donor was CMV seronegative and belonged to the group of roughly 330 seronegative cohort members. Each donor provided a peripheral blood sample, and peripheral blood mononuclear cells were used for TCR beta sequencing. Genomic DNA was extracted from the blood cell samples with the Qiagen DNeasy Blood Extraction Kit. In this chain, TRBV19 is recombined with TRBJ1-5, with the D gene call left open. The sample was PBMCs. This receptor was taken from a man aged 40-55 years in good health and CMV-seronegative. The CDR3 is CASSIGDSNQPQHF. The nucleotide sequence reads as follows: TGTGCCAGTAGTATCGGGGATAGCAATCAGCCCCAGCATTTT.